This TCR beta chain was sequenced for a study of blood T cell repertoires in COVID-19. Study details: PBMCs, B-cell-depleted T cells, or T cells provided the cDNA or gDNA that made up the material.

In the study's own analysis: Estimation of nucleated cell counts was performed using reference gene primer amplification. TCRdb's copy holds only in-frame clones and misses some; the assay was immunoSEQ multiplex PCR. The V and J calls and clone size are taken from that table; D and trimming were inferred from the DNA. The sample lists 320,000 or so clones, roughly 85% seen once, with 1.5% to 2% in the top ten. V trimming: 4 bases; J trimming: 4 bases; junction bases outside the gene matches: 6. This CDR3 region has 15 residues. Germline V lookup: CDR1 SGDLS, CDR2 YYNGEE. Categorization into cohorts depended on clinical history that participants reported.

Material: PBMCs or T cells enriched from blood (not recorded which). The clonotype was recovered from a woman aged 25 to 39 who had been exposed to COVID-19. This chain links TRBV9 with TRBJ2-7, with 12 bases lining up with TRBD2. The CDR3 is CASSPRLAGAYEQYF. Written as DNA, the CDR3 is TGTGCCAGCAGCCCACGACTAGCGGGAGCTTACGAGCAGTACTTC.